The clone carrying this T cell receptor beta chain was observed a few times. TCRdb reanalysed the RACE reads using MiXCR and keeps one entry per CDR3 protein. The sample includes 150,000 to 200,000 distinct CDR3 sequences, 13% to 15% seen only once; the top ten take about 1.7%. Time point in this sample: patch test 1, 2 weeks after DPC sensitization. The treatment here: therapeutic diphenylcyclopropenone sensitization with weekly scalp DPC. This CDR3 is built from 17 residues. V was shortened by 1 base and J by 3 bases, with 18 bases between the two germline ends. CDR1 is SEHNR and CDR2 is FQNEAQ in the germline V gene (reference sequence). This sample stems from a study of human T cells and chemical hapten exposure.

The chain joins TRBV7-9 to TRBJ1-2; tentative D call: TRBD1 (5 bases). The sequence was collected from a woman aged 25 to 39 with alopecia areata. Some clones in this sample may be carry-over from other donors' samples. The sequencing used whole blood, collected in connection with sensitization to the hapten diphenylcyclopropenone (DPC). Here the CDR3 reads CASSLVTGTPGHYGYTF. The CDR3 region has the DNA TGTGCCAGCAGCTTAGTGACCGGGACCCCAGGTCACTATGGCTACACCTTC.